These T cell receptor beta chains were read from a single sample in a study of OX40 agonist ivuxolimab in advanced cancers. Produced via immunoSEQ multiplex PCR; TCRdb's table is partial and in-frame only. The data hold tens of thousands of clones, with around 92% observed a single time. The sample here was CD4+ or CD8+ T cells sorted from blood, taken in a trial of the OX40 agonist ivuxolimab. The source of these receptors is an adult with an advanced solid tumor such as melanoma, head and neck, liver or kidney cancer. Both conserved end residues are part of each CDR3. The order of the fields is J gene, clone size, V gene, D gene, CDR3 protein, CDR3 DNA. D genes are given only for firm matches. Some rows mark clone size as missing; the rest say once, few, many or name a class of expanded clone.

>TRBJ1-1|-|TRBV19|TRBD1
CASSERTGAHTEAFF
TGTGCCAGTAGTGAACGTACAGGGGCCCACACTGAAGCTTTCTTT
>TRBJ2-7|-|TRBV6-6|-
CASSSASGEQYF
TGTGCCAGCAGTTCCGCCTCGGGGGAGCAGTACTTC
>TRBJ2-2|-|TRBV7-9|-
CASSLTGQTNTGELFF
TGTGCCAGCAGCTTAACCGGACAGACGAACACCGGGGAGCTGTTTTTT
>TRBJ1-1|-|TRBV5-1|-
CASSLNGRGYMNTEAFF
TGCGCCAGCAGCTTGAACGGGCGGGGTTACATGAACACTGAAGCTTTCTTT
>TRBJ1-4|-|TRBV25-1|-
CASSEASDSSTNEKLFF
TGTGCCAGCAGTGAAGCCTCCGACAGTTCAACTAATGAAAAACTGTTTTTT
>TRBJ1-6|-|TRBV21-1|-
CASRTDHSPLHF
TGTGCCAGCCGGACAGACCATTCACCCCTCCACTTT
>TRBJ1-5|-|TRBV7-2|-
CASSLGGSANQPQHF
TGTGCCAGCAGCTTAGGAGGTAGTGCCAATCAGCCCCAGCATTTT
>TRBJ2-5|-|TRBV5-4|TRBD2
CASSLAGGAETQYF
TGTGCCAGCAGCTTAGCGGGGGGCGCAGAGACCCAGTACTTC
>TRBJ2-1|-|TRBV10-3|-
CAISVLNEQFF
TGTGCCATCAGTGTGCTAAATGAGCAGTTCTTC
>TRBJ1-2|-|TRBV2|TRBD1
CASSRDPGQGDGYTF
TGTGCCAGCAGTAGAGACCCGGGACAGGGGGACGGCTACACCTTC
>TRBJ1-6|once|TRBV30|-
CAWSVQRVYSPLHF
TGTGCCTGGAGTGTACAGAGGGTATACTCACCCCTCCACTTT
>TRBJ2-7|-|TRBV10-3|TRBD1
CAISPDRGYEQYF
TGTGCCATCAGTCCAGACAGGGGCTACGAGCAGTACTTC
>TRBJ1-2|-|TRBV19|TRBD1
CASSTLTGNGYTF
TGTGCCAGTAGTACACTGACAGGGAATGGCTACACCTTC
>TRBJ2-1|-|TRBV14|-
CASSQGSGLSSYNEQFF
TGTGCCAGCAGCCAAGGCAGCGGGTTAAGCTCCTACAATGAGCAGTTCTTC
>TRBJ2-7|-|TRBV11-2|-
CASSLRMVVNEQYF
TGTGCCAGCAGCTTAAGGATGGTAGTAAACGAGCAGTACTTC
>TRBJ1-2|-|TRBV14|-
CASSQDLGVSYGYTF
TGTGCCAGCAGCCAAGACCTAGGTGTTTCCTATGGCTACACCTTC
>TRBJ2-1|-|TRBV18|TRBD1
CASSLGTGRSTGEQFF
TGTGCCAGCTCACTCGGGACAGGGAGGAGTACGGGTGAGCAGTTCTTC
>TRBJ1-1|-|TRBV4-1|TRBD1
CASSPPGQGPRYTEAFF
TGCGCCAGCAGCCCACCGGGACAGGGGCCTCGATACACTGAAGCTTTCTTT
>TRBJ1-1|-|TRBV10-3|-
CAIRTTAIMNTEAFF
TGTGCCATCAGGACTACAGCTATCATGAACACTGAAGCTTTCTTT
>TRBJ2-1|-|TRBV6-5|TRBD1
CASSPGGDSGEQFF
TGTGCCAGCAGCCCAGGGGGAGATTCGGGAGAGCAGTTCTTC
>TRBJ2-5|-|TRBV5-1|TRBD2
CASGLAGGSETQYF
TGCGCCAGCGGGCTAGCGGGAGGTTCAGAGACCCAGTACTTC
>TRBJ2-7|-|TRBV11-2|-
CASSFSSTGWGEQYF
TGTGCCAGCAGCTTCTCTTCCACAGGGTGGGGCGAGCAGTACTTC
>TRBJ1-2|-|TRBV5-1|TRBD1
CASSLGQGGYGYTF
TGCGCCAGCAGCTTGGGGCAGGGGGGCTATGGCTACACCTTC
>TRBJ1-2|-|TRBV2|TRBD1
CASSEGTALYGYTF
TGTGCCAGCAGTGAGGGGACAGCTCTCTATGGCTACACCTTC
>TRBJ2-2|few|TRBV7-3|TRBD2
CASSSAPAGGWTGELFF
TGTGCCAGCAGCTCGGCACCAGCGGGAGGATGGACCGGGGAGCTGTTTTTT
>TRBJ1-3|once|TRBV11-3|-
CASSLRSPGVGTVSGNTIYF
TGTGCCAGCAGCTTAAGGTCCCCCGGTGTGGGGACTGTCTCTGGAAACACCATATATTTT
>TRBJ2-1|-|TRBV5-1|-
CASSLDRNGGYNEQFF
TGCGCCAGCAGCTTGGATCGTAACGGCGGGTACAATGAGCAGTTCTTC
>TRBJ1-2|few|TRBV5-5|TRBD1
CASSLQGVSGYTF
TGTGCCAGCAGCTTGCAGGGGGTATCTGGCTACACCTTC
>TRBJ2-5|once|TRBV19|-
CASSPYVGAETQYF
TGTGCCAGTAGCCCATACGTGGGGGCAGAGACCCAGTACTTC
>TRBJ1-2|-|TRBV5-1|TRBD1
CASSPDRVGYTF
TGCGCCAGCAGCCCGGACAGGGTCGGCTACACCTTC
>TRBJ2-3|-|TRBV5-6|-
CASSLVGTSTDTQYF
TGTGCCAGCAGCTTGGTGGGAACTAGCACAGATACGCAGTATTTT
>TRBJ1-4|-|TRBV6-5|-
CASRYQGSANEKLFF
TGTGCCAGCAGATACCAGGGGTCGGCTAATGAAAAACTGTTTTTT
>TRBJ2-7|-|TRBV6-1|-
CASSEPGFYEQYF
TGTGCCAGCAGTGAACCTGGTTTCTACGAGCAGTACTTC
>TRBJ1-6|once|TRBV30|-
CAWMAQTNSPLHF
TGTGCCTGGATGGCGCAGACGAATTCACCCCTCCACTTT
>TRBJ2-3|-|TRBV2|-
CASSESTANTDTQYF
TGTGCCAGCAGTGAAAGCACAGCCAACACAGATACGCAGTATTTT
>TRBJ1-5|-|TRBV7-8|-
CASSLRFTGNSNQPQHF
TGTGCCAGCAGCTTGCGGTTCACGGGCAATAGCAATCAGCCCCAGCATTTT
>TRBJ2-1|-|TRBV9|-
CASSVDPNSLSSYNEQFF
TGTGCCAGCAGCGTAGATCCCAACAGTTTGAGCTCCTACAATGAGCAGTTCTTC
>TRBJ2-7|few|TRBV28|TRBD2
CASSFSGGNYEQYF
TGTGCCAGCAGTTTTAGCGGGGGGAACTACGAGCAGTACTTC
>TRBJ1-2|-|TRBV7-9|TRBD1
CAVKGTGRDYGYTF
TGTGCCGTCAAAGGGACAGGTAGAGACTATGGCTACACCTTC
>TRBJ2-6|-|TRBV9|TRBD1
CASMDRATTSGANVLTF
TGTGCCAGCATGGACAGGGCTACAACCTCTGGGGCCAACGTCCTGACTTTC
>TRBJ2-5|-|TRBV6-5|-
CASRKLAAAKTQYF
TGTGCCAGCAGAAAACTAGCTGCGGCGAAGACCCAGTACTTC
>TRBJ2-7|-|TRBV19|TRBD2
CASSTIDGTSGSYEQYF
TGTGCCAGTAGTACCATCGACGGGACTAGCGGGAGTTACGAGCAGTACTTC
>TRBJ1-2|-|TRBV6-1|TRBD1
CASRTGTDYGYTF
TGTGCCAGCAGGACCGGGACAGACTATGGCTACACCTTC
>TRBJ1-1|-|TRBV7-9|TRBD1
CASSAGQENTEAFF
TGTGCCAGCAGCGCGGGACAGGAGAACACTGAAGCTTTCTTT
>TRBJ2-3|-|TRBV5-1|TRBD2
CASSLVGTSADTQYF
TGCGCCAGCAGCTTGGTAGGGACTAGCGCCGATACGCAGTATTTT
>TRBJ1-4|-|TRBV5-8|-
CASSFRGRGTNEKLFF
TGTGCCAGCAGCTTTAGGGGACGGGGTACTAATGAAAAACTGTTTTTT
>TRBJ2-1|once|TRBV4-1|-
CASSHPGVGVNEQFF
TGCGCCAGCAGCCACCCCGGAGTAGGGGTCAATGAGCAGTTCTTC
>TRBJ1-1|-|TRBV5-1|-
CASSFSTATEAFF
TGCGCCAGCAGCTTTTCTACGGCCACTGAAGCTTTCTTT
>TRBJ2-1|-|TRBV10-2|-
CASSEGTGTYNEQFF
TGCGCCAGCAGTGAGGGAACAGGGACTTACAATGAGCAGTTCTTC
>TRBJ2-2|-|TRBV19|TRBD1
CASSMTGENTGELFF
TGTGCCAGTAGTATGACAGGGGAGAACACCGGGGAGCTGTTTTTT